The present TCR beta chain was sequenced within a study of blood T cells in healthy people across ages. A note on this clonotype: Its antigen is currently unknown. No conserved phenylalanine or tryptophan is present at the end of the CDR3, so a read error is the likely explanation.

Study observations and caveats: Changes in expanded clonotypes were possibly confounded, as the CMV status of donors was unknown.

CDR3 length: 12 residues. Germline-derived CDR1 and CDR2 are SEHNR and FQNEAQ (reference sequence). Trimming shortened V by 2 bases and J by 8 bases, and 7 bases separated the two germline ends. For the second PCR, which ran for 7 to 11 cycles, a sample-barcoded 5' primer and a J-beta primer mix were used. Every cDNA was tagged by a template-switch adaptor with 12 random nucleotides. Each single sample gave us at least 2.5 million CDR3-containing paired-end reads. TCRdb reprocessed the 5' RACE reads with MiXCR, giving one entry per CDR3 protein. In the table there are 650,000 to 700,000 distinct CDR3 sequences, 32% of which are singletons.

The V gene is TRBV7-9, the J gene TRBJ2-1; D is unresolved. Specimen: blood. This TCR was recovered from a woman at least 80 years old in good health. This CDR3 is CASSLWADEQFL. CDR3 nucleotides: TGTGCCAGCAGCTTATGGGCGGATGAGCAGTTCCTC.